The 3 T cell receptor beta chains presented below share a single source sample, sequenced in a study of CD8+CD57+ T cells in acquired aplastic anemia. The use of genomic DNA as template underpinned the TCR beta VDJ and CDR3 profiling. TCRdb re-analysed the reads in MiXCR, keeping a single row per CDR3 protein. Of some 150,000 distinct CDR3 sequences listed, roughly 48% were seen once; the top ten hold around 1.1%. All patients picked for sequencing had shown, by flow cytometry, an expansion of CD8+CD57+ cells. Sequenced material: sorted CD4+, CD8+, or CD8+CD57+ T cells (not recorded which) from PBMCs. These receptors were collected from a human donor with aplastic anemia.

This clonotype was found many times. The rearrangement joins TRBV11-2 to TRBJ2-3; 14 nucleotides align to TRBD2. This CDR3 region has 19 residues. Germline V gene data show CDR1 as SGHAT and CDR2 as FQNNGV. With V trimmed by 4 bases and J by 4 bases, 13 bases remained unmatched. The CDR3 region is CASSSQGLAGVPVSDTQYF. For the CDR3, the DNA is TGTGCCAGCAGCTCCCAGGGACTAGCGGGGGTCCCCGTCTCAGATACGCAGTATTTT. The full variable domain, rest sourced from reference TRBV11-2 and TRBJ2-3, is EAGVAQSPRYKIIEKRQSVAFWCNPISGHATLYWYQQILGQGPKLLIQFQNNGVVDDSQLPKDRFSAERLKGVDSTLKIQPAKLEDSAVYLCASSSQGLAGVPVSDTQYFGPGTRLTVL.

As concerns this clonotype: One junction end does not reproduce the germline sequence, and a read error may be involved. This CDR3 reads CACSVFGTGGIYLGEQYF. As DNA, the CDR3 is TGTGCCTGCAGTGTGTTCGGGACAGGGGGCATCTACTTGGGGGAGCAGTACTTC. The rearrangement uses TRBV25-1 and TRBJ2-7; 12 positions agree with TRBD1. CDR1 and CDR2 from the germline V gene are MGHDK and SYGVNS. This CDR3 contains 18 residues.

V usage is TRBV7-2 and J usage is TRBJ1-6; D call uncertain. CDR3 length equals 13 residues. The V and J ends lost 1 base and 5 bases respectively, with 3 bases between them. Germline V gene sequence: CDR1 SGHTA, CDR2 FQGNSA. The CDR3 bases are TGTGCCAGCAGCTTAGTGGATAATTCACCCCTCCACTTT. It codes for CASSLVDNSPLHF.